The source of this T cell receptor beta chain is a study of cytomegalovirus exposure and HLA in healthy donors. Overall study: Out of approximately 170 million T cells, an earlier analysis found over 100 million unique TCR beta sequences in total.

Researchers ran the PCR with 60 Vbeta and 13 Jbeta primers. Repertoires were generated with immunoSEQ multiplex PCR, while TCRdb's copy carries only in-frame clones and drops some. The sample has around 92,000 clones; 65% to 85% are singletons. CDR1 and CDR2 from the germline V gene are KGHSH and LQKENI. V lost 7 bases, J lost 1 base, and 9 bases stayed unmatched. This CDR3 is built from 15 residues. This TCR was recovered from a girl under 10 years old in good health and CMV-seropositive. This sequence joins TRBV18 and TRBJ1-1, with 7 bases matching TRBD1. Sequenced sample: PBMCs. The CDR3 DNA reads as TGTGCCAGCTTGGGTCCGGGACAGAAGAACACTGAAGCTTTCTTT. This translates into CASLGPGQKNTEAFF.